This TCR beta chain was recovered during a study of blood T cell repertoires in COVID-19. Study context: Donors in the United States, Italy and Spain gave samples during acute or convalescent COVID-19. The analysed material was cDNA or gDNA that came from T cells, B-cell-depleted T cells, or PBMCs.

As originally analysed: Cell counts per sample came from amplifying reference gene primers. TCRdb's table, derived via immunoSEQ multiplex PCR, lists solely in-frame clones and lacks some. The DNA gave D and trimming, while V, J and clone size come from that table. The table records about 89,000 clones, about 83% of them present only once. J lost 5 bases, V lost 4 bases, and 9 bases had no gene match. Germline CDR1 and CDR2: MDHEN and SYDVKM. This CDR3 comprises 15 residues. The sample comprised peripheral blood. The chain uses TRBV28 and TRBJ2-7; 9 bases match TRBD2. The receptor comes from a man in his 70s with COVID-19, enrolled during active disease. The CDR3 bases are TGTGCCAGCAGTTCAGTCGCGGGAGGGCCCAACGAGCAGTACTTC. It specifies CASSSVAGGPNEQYF. Combining the CDR3 with reference TRBV28 and TRBJ2-7 gives the whole variable domain DVKVTQSSRYLVKRTGEKVFLECVQDMDHENMFWYRQDPGLGLRLIYFSYDVKMKEKGDIPEGYSVSREKKERFSLILESASTNQTSMYLCASSSVAGGPNEQYFGPGTRLTVT.